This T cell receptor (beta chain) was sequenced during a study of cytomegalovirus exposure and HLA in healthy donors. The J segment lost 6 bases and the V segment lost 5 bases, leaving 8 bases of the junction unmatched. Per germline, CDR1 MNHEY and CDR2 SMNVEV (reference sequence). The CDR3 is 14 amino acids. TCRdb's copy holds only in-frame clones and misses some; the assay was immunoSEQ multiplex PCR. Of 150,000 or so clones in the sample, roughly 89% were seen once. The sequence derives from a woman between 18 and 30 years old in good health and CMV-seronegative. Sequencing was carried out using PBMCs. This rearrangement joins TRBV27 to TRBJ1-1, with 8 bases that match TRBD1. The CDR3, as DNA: TGTGCCAGCAGTAACCAGGGGGCGGTGGCTGAAGCTTTCTTT. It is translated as CASSNQGAVAEAFF.